The next 18 T cell receptor beta chains were all read from a single sample in a study of post-analysis software for immune sequencing data. Study outcomes and limitations: TRBV5-6, TRBV5-1 and TRBV20-1 were among five TRBV segments more frequent in patients than controls.

The TCR beta cDNA libraries contained unique molecular identifiers. One entry per CDR3 protein results from TCRdb running MiXCR on the PCR reads. The profile shows approximately 180,000 distinct CDR3 sequences, about 29% of them singletons. These receptors have no identified antigens. The sequencing input was blood. These receptors came from a girl aged 5-17 years with multiple sclerosis.

The chain joins TRBV12-3 or TRBV12-4 to TRBJ2-2; D call uncertain. The ends were cut back, 3 bases at V and 1 base at J, with 6 bases in the middle. The CDR3 is 14 amino acids. This chain's CDR3 is CASSFSQNTGELFF. CDR3 coding DNA: TGTGCCAGCAGTTTTAGCCAGAACACCGGGGAGCTGTTTTTT.

The chain carries TRBV20-1 and TRBJ1-4; D perhaps matches TRBD1 (5 bases). Trimming cost V 0 bases and J 7 bases, with 9 bases left between them. Per the germline V gene, CDR1 is DFQATT and CDR2 is SNEGSKA (reference sequence). The CDR3 has 13 amino acids. The CDR3 nucleotides are TGCAGTGCTAGAGACAGGGCCGGTGAAAAACTGTTTTTT. This encodes CSARDRAGEKLFF.

CDR3 bases: TGTGCCAGCAGCTTTCAGGGGCCGGCCTATGGCTACACCTTC. This codes for CASSFQGPAYGYTF. J is TRBJ1-2 and V is TRBV7-2; D is possibly TRBD1 (6 bases). CDR1 and CDR2 (germline): SGHTA, FQGNSA. CDR3 size: 14 residues. The ends were cut back, 3 bases at V and 4 bases at J, with 12 bases in the middle.

This clonotype turned up a few times. The chain joins TRBV6-5 to TRBJ2-2, with 14 positions matching TRBD2. Germline V gene sequence: CDR1 MNHEY, CDR2 SVGAGI. CDR3 size: 16 residues. J gave up 4 bases and V 5 bases, and 3 bases lay outside the gene matches. CDR3 sequence reads: CASSPGLAGGTGELFF. CDR3 in DNA: TGTGCCAGCAGTCCCGGACTAGCGGGAGGCACCGGGGAGCTGTTTTTT.

As concerns this clonotype: A much larger clone lies a single base off, so this may be a read error. This is likely a read error, given that the CDR3 carries no conserved phenylalanine or tryptophan at its end. The J gene is TRBJ2-1, the V gene TRBV5-5; D might be TRBD1 or TRBD2, each matching 5 bases. There are 16 residues in the CDR3. V was shortened by 2 bases and J by 11 bases, with 23 bases between the two germline ends. The germline CDR1 and CDR2 sequences are SGHKS and YYEKEE (reference sequence). In DNA, the CDR3 is TGTGCCAGCAGCTTAGGGACCCCGTCAGGCCCAGGGAAGCAGTTCGTC. It encodes CASSLGTPSGPGKQFV.

Turning to this clonotype: Given a much more abundant clone one base away, this may be a read error. This chain uses TRBV29-1 with TRBJ1-2; D unclear. The CDR3 extends over 11 amino acids. V lost 5 bases and J lost 6, with 10 bases in between. Germline values: CDR1 SQVTM, CDR2 ANQGSEA. The CDR3 DNA reads TGCAGCGTTTTATACACGGATGGCTACACCTTC. It translates to CSVLYTDGYTF.

Worth noting for this clonotype: One junction end disagrees with the germline gene, perhaps due to a read error. The rearrangement uses TRBV19 and TRBJ2-7, with 7 nucleotides matching TRBD1. CDR3 size: 15 residues. Germline values: CDR1 LNHDA, CDR2 SQIVND (reference sequence). CDR3 sequence reads: CVSSAGIGGFYEQYF. CDR3 nucleotides: TGTGTCAGTAGTGCGGGCATAGGGGGCTTCTACGAGCAGTACTTC.

This clonotype was recorded at least ten times. The chain carries TRBV7-8 and TRBJ2-1; 12 nucleotides line up with TRBD2. CDR1 is SGHVS and CDR2 is FQNEAQ in the germline V gene. The CDR3 sequence is 17 residues long. Trimming took 0 bases from V and 3 from J; bases not matched to a gene: 3. CDR3 amino acids: CASSLARLAGDYNEQFF. Here the CDR3 DNA reads TGTGCCAGCAGCTTAGCGCGACTAGCGGGAGACTACAATGAGCAGTTCTTC.

This clonotype was counted a few times. The CDR3 loop reads CASSKPQGASTEAFF. As DNA, the CDR3 is TGTGCCAGCAGCAAACCACAGGGGGCGAGCACTGAAGCTTTCTTT. This sequence joins TRBV14 and TRBJ1-1, with 9 nucleotides matching TRBD1. Germline CDR1 is SGHDN and CDR2 is FVKESK. The V segment lost 5 bases and the J segment 4 bases; nucleotides outside the gene matches: 8. The CDR3 extends over 15 amino acids.

This clonotype showed up just a few times. The gene calls are TRBV7-8 and TRBJ1-1; a possible D gene is TRBD1 (5 bases). This CDR3 contains 16 residues. Between the trimmed V and J ends, which lost 1 base and 0 bases, there was a span of 12 bases. Per germline, CDR1 SGHVS and CDR2 FQNEAQ. CDR3 coding DNA: TGTGCCAGCAGCTTAGTGGTAGGGACGGTGAACACTGAAGCTTTCTTT. Translation gives CASSLVVGTVNTEAFF.

Of note for this clonotype: The junction does not match germline at one end; this may be a read error. The V and J genes are TRBV11-2 and TRBJ1-1, with TRBD1 identical over 9 bases. CDR3 length equals 13 residues. Germline V gene data show CDR1 as SGHAT and CDR2 as FQNNGV. The CDR3 DNA sequence: TGTGCCTGCAGCCGGGACAGGGACACTGAAGCTTTCTTT. Residues: CACSRDRDTEAFF.

The chain employs TRBV12-3 or TRBV12-4 and TRBJ2-7, with 9 nucleotides matching TRBD2. V shed 4 bases, J shed 7 bases, and the junction held 11 bases outside the gene matches. The CDR3 extends over 15 amino acids. CDR3 in amino acids: CASSSSSAGGGEQYF. The CDR3 nucleotides read TGTGCCAGCAGTTCCTCTTCGGCGGGAGGGGGGGAGCAGTACTTC.

On this clonotype itself: A much larger clone sits a single nucleotide away, making a read error possible. The chain employs TRBV10-3 and TRBJ1-5; 9 bases fit TRBD1. CDR3 length: 13 amino acids. The trim removed 10 bases at V and 4 bases at J, leaving 5 bases unmatched. The germline V gene has CDR1 ENHRY and CDR2 SYGVKD. The CDR3 spells CATSGQGNQPQHF. The CDR3 coding sequence is TGTGCCACCAGCGGACAGGGGAATCAGCCCCAGCATTTT.

This clonotype came up many times. This chain connects TRBV28 to TRBJ2-3, with TRBD2 matching 9 bases. Germline V CDR1 and CDR2: MDHEN, SYDVKM. This CDR3 spans 15 amino acids. The ends lost 5 bases at V and 5 bases at J; junction bases unmatched: 8. In DNA form, the CDR3 reads TGTGCCAGCAGTGATCTAGCGGGAAAAGGAGATACGCAGTATTTT. It encodes CASSDLAGKGDTQYF.

This sequence joins TRBV2 and TRBJ2-1; a weak D match, TRBD1 (6 bases). Germline loops: CDR1 SNHLY, CDR2 FYNNEI. There are 13 residues in the CDR3. The V gene lost 7 bases and the J gene lost 3 bases, with 10 bases spanning the gap. In DNA form, the CDR3 reads TGTGCCAGCAACAGGGACAACTACAATGAGCAGTTCTTC. It encodes CASNRDNYNEQFF.

Comments on this clonotype: This clone may be a read error of a much larger clone one base away. The chain uses TRBV29-1 and TRBJ2-1; a weak D match, TRBD2 (5 bases). The CDR3 runs to 16 residues. Per germline, CDR1 SQVTM and CDR2 ANQGSEA. Trimming removed 4 bases at V and 4 bases at J, with 20 bases between. The CDR3: CSVVEGQSPRYNEQFF. In DNA form, the CDR3 reads TGCAGCGTTGTAGAGGGCCAGAGCCCCCGTTACAATGAGCAGTTCTTC.

This clonotype came up many times. The V call is TRBV5-5, the J call TRBJ1-2; D remains unclear. CDR1 and CDR2 (germline): SGHKS, YYEKEE (reference sequence). Trimming took off 4 bases at V and 3 bases at J, with 13 bases between the two ends. The CDR3 has 14 amino acids. The CDR3, as DNA: TGTGCCAGCAGCGGAGGGTCCTCCGACTATGGCTACACCTTC. It is translated as CASSGGSSDYGYTF.

This clonotype was picked up many times. This chain's CDR3 is CASSPSPLSGRAANEQFF. Here the CDR3 DNA reads TGTGCCAGCAGCCCTTCCCCCCTTAGCGGGAGGGCCGCCAATGAGCAGTTCTTC. This chain connects TRBV3-1 to TRBJ2-1; 11 bases agree with TRBD2. The CDR3 is 18 residues long. Trimming cost V 4 bases and J 6 bases; bases outside gene matches: 14. Germline V gives CDR1 LGHDT, CDR2 YNNKEL (reference sequence).